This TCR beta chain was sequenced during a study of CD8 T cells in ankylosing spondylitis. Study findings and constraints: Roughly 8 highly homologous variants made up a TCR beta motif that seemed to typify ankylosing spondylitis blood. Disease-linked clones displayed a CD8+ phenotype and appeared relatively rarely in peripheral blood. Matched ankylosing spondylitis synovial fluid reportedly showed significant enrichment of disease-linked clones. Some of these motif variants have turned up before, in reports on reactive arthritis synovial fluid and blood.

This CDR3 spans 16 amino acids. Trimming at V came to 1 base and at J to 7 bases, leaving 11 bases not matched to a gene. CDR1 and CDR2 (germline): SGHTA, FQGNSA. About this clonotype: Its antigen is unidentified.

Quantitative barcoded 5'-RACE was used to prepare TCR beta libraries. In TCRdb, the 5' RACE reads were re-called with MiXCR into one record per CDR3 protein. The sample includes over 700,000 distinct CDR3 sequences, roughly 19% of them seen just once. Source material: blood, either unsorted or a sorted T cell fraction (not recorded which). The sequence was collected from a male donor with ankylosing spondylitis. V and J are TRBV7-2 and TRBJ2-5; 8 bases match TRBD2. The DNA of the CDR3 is TGTGCCAGCAGCTTAGTTTCACTAGCGGCCGGGGGGACCCAGTACTTC. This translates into CASSLVSLAAGGTQYF.